These 10 T cell receptor beta chains originate from one sample sequenced in a study of blood T cell repertoires in COVID-19. TCRdb keeps only in-frame clones here, not all; method: immunoSEQ multiplex PCR. The sample lists under 250,000 clones; about nine tenths were seen once. The specimen sequenced was peripheral blood. These receptors all come from a woman in her fifties or sixties who had recovered from COVID-19.

The V and J genes are TRBV2 and TRBJ2-5; 9 positions agree with TRBD2. The junction had 12 bases not matched to a gene; V was cut back by 8 bases and J by 5 bases. CDR1 SNHLY and CDR2 FYNNEI come from the germline V gene. The CDR3 totals 15 residues. The CDR3 loop is CASCAGSGGWETQYF. Written as DNA, the CDR3 is TGTGCCAGCTGTGCAGGTAGCGGGGGTTGGGAGACCCAGTACTTC.

The chain links TRBV5-1 to TRBJ2-1, with a possible D match to TRBD2 (6 bases). V dropped 0 bases and J dropped 12 bases, with 13 bases sitting between them. The CDR3 spans 13 residues. Looked up from germline, CDR1 is SGHRS and CDR2 is YFSETQ. The CDR3 nucleotides are TGCGCCAGCAGCTTGGTGGCGGGGAACGTGCAGTTCTTC. It is translated as CASSLVAGNVQFF.

This chain connects TRBV6-4 to TRBJ1-1; perhaps TRBD1 as D (6 bases). This CDR3 has 13 amino acids. Trimming stripped 2 bases from V and 4 bases from J, with 8 bases between. Germline values: CDR1 MRHNA, CDR2 SNTAGT. The CDR3 DNA reads as TGTGCCAGCAGTGACGAACAGGGCACTGAAGCTTTCTTT. It encodes CASSDEQGTEAFF.

As DNA, the CDR3 is TGCGCCAGCAGCTCCCCGACTAGCGGGGAAATGGTTACGCAGTATTTT. The encoded protein is CASSSPTSGEMVTQYF. V and J are TRBV5-1 and TRBJ2-3, with TRBD2 identical over 11 bases. Per germline, CDR1 SGHRS and CDR2 YFSETQ. CDR3 length: 16 residues. Unmatched junction bases numbered 11, after V lost 3 bases and J lost 8 bases.

The chain has TRBV7-6 and TRBJ2-1; no definite D call. Deletions cut 0 bases from V and 8 bases from J, with 11 bases between. This CDR3 region has 14 residues. From germline, CDR1 is SGHVS and CDR2 FNYEAQ. The CDR3 protein is CASSLALRFDEQFF. CDR3 coding DNA: TGTGCCAGCAGCTTAGCCCTGCGGTTTGATGAGCAGTTCTTC. Drawing the rest from reference TRBV7-6 and TRBJ2-1, the complete variable domain is GAGVSQSPRYKVTKRGQDVALRCDPISGHVSLYWYRQALGQGPEFLTYFNYEAQQDKSGLPNDRFSAERPEGSISTLTIQRTEQRDSAMYRCASSLALRFDEQFFGPGTRLTVL.

V is TRBV25-1 and J is TRBJ2-7; D is unresolved. The CDR3 covers 13 residues. Per germline, CDR1 MGHDK and CDR2 SYGVNS. V lost 3 bases and J lost 2, with 8 bases in between. This chain's CDR3 is CASSDRFTYEQYF. For the CDR3, the DNA is TGTGCCAGCAGTGATCGGTTTACCTACGAGCAGTACTTC.

The chain is built from TRBV11-1 and TRBJ2-3, with TRBD2 matching 8 bases. CDR3 size: 15 residues. With V trimmed by 5 bases and J by 1 base, 5 bases remained unmatched. CDR1 and CDR2 from the germline V gene are SGHAT and FQDESV (reference sequence). For the CDR3, the DNA is TGTGCCAGCAGCCGGGAGGGGGGACGCACAGATACGCAGTATTTT. This translates into CASSREGGRTDTQYF.

This clone was found a few times. V usage is TRBV3-1 (or the pseudogene TRBV3-2) and J usage is TRBJ1-1; 8 bases agree with TRBD1. The ends lost 8 bases at V and 5 bases at J; junction bases unmatched: 1. Per the germline V gene, CDR1 is LGHDT and CDR2 is YNNKEL (reference sequence). The CDR3 length is 11 residues. Here the CDR3 reads CASGQGTEAFF. CDR3 bases: TGTGCCAGCGGACAGGGAACTGAAGCTTTCTTT.

The chain has TRBV20-1 and TRBJ2-7; 8 bases match TRBD1. The V and J ends lost 3 bases and 2 bases, in that order; junction bases with no gene match: 6. This CDR3 is built from 14 residues. CDR1 and CDR2 (germline): DFQATT, SNEGSKA (reference sequence). Written as DNA, the CDR3 is TGCAGTGCTAGTGGGCAGGGGGCAACCTACGAGCAGTACTTC. Its protein product is CSASGQGATYEQYF.

The chain recombines TRBV10-3 with TRBJ2-5; 7 bases line up with TRBD2. Germline CDR1 is ENHRY and CDR2 is SYGVKD. J was trimmed by 5 bases and V by 11 bases; bases with no gene match: 11. This CDR3 is built from 13 residues. CDR3 DNA sequence: TGTGCCTCCACCGGGACTAAAGGGGAGACCCAGTACTTC. It codes for CASTGTKGETQYF.